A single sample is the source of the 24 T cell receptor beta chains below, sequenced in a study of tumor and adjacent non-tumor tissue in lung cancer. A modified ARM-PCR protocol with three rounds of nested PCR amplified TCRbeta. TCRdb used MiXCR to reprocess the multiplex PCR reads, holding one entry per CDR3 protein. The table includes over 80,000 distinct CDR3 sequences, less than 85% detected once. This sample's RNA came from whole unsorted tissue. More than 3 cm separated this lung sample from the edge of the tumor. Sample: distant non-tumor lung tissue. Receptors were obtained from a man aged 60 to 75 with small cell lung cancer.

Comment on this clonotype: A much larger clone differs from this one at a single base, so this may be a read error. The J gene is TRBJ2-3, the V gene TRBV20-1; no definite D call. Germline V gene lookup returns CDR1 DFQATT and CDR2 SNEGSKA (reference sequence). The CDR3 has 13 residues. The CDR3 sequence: CSAIRGYTDAQYF. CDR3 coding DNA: TGCAGTGCTATCCGAGGCTACACAGATGCGCAGTATTTT.

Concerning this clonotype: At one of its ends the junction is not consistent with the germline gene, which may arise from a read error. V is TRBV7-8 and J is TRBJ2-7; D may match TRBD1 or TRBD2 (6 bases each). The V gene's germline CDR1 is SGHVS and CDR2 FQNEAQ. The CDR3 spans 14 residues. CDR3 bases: TGTGCCAGCAGTCCTCAGGGGAGGTTCTACGTGCAGTACTTC. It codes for CASSPQGRFYVQYF.

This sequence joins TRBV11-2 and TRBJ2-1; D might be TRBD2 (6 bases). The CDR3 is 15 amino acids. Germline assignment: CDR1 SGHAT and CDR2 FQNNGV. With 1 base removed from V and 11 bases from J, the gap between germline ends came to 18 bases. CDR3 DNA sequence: TGTGCCAGCAGCTTAGTCCGTCTAACGGGAGTGAAGCAGTTCTTC. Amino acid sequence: CASSLVRLTGVKQFF.

The chain's CDR3 is CASSSVRERPNTQYF. The DNA of the CDR3 is TGTGCCAGCAGTTCAGTCAGGGAACGTCCAAATACGCAGTATTTT. The chain carries TRBV12-3 or TRBV12-4 and TRBJ2-3; D may be TRBD1 (5 bases). The CDR3 is 15 residues long. The V end was cut by 4 bases, the J end by 7 bases, with 18 bases between.

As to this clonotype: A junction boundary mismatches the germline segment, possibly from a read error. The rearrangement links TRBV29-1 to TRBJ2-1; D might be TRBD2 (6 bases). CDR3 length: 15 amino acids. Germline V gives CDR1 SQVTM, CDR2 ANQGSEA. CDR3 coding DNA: TGCAGCGTTGACAGAGGGACTGGCGGCCCCAATGAGCGGTTCTTC. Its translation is CSVDRGTGGPNERFF.

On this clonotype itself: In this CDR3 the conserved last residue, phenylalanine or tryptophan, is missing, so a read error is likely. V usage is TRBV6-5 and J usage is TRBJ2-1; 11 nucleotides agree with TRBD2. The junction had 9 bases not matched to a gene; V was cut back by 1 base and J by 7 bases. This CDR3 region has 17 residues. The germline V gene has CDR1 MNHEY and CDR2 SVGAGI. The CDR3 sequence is CASSYLIWGLADNEQFL. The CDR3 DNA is TGTGCCAGCAGTTACTTGATCTGGGGACTAGCGGATAATGAGCAGTTCCTC.

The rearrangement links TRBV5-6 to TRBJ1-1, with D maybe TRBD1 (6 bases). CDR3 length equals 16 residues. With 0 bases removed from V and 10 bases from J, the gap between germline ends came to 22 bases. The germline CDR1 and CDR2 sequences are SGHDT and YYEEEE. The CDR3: CASSLASRTANTVAFF. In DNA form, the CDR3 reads TGTGCCAGCAGCTTGGCCTCCAGGACAGCGAACACCGTAGCTTTCTTT.

The chain's CDR3 is CSVATTSGRAGNKQFF. The CDR3 region has the DNA TGCAGCGTCGCTACGACTAGCGGGAGGGCCGGGAATAAGCAGTTCTTC. V and J are TRBV29-1 and TRBJ2-1; TRBD2 aligns across 14 bases. The germline V gene has CDR1 SQVTM and CDR2 ANQGSEA. J lost 11 bases, V lost 6 bases, and 15 bases had no gene match. The CDR3 is 16 residues long.

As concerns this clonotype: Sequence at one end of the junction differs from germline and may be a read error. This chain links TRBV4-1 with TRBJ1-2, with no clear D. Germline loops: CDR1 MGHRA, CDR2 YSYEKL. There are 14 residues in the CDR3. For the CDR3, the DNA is TGCGCCAGCTGCCAGACCGAGACACCGGATGGCTTCGCATTC. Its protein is CASCQTETPDGFAF.

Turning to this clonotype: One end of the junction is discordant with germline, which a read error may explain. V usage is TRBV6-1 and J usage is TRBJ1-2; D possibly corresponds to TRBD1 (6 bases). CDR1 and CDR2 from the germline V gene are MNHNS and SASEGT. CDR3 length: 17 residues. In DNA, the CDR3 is TGTGCCAGCAGTAGGTATACCTTGACAGGAGTACTCTATGGCTACACATTC. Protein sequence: CASSRYTLTGVLYGYTF.

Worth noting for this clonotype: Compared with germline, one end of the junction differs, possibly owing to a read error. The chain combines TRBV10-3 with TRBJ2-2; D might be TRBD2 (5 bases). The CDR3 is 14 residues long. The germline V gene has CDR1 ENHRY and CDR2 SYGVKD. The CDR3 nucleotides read TGTGCCACCCAACACGTAGGTGACACCGGGGAGCAGTTTTTT. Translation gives CATQHVGDTGEQFF.

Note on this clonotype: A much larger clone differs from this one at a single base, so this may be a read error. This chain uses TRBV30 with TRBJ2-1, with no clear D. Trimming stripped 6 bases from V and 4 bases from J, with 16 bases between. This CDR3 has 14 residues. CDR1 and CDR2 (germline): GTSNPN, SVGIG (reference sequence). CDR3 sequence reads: CACSQRLDYNEQFF. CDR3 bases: TGTGCCTGCTCCCAGCGCCTAGATTACAATGAGCAGTTCTTC.

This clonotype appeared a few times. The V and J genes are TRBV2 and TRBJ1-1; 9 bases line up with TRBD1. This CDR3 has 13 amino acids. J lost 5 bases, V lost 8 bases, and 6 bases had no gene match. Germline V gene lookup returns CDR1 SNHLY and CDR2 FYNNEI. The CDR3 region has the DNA TGTGCCAGCGGACGACAGGGGGGAACTGAAGCTTTCTTT. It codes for CASGRQGGTEAFF.

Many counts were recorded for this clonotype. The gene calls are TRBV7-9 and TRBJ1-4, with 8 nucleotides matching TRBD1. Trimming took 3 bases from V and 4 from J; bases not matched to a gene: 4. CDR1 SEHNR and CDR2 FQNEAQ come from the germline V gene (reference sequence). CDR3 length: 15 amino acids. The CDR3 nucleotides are TGTGCCAGCAGCTTCCAGGGGGCGCATAATGAAAAACTGTTTTTT. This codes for CASSFQGAHNEKLFF.

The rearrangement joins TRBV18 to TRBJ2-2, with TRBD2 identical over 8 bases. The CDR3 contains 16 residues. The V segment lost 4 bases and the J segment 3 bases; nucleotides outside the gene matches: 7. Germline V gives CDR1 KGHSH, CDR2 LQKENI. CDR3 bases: TGTGCCAGCTCACGGGGACTAGTGGCACACACCGGGGAGCTGTTTTTT. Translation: CASSRGLVAHTGELFF. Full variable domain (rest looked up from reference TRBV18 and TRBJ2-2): NAGVMQNPRHLVRRRGQEARLRCSPMKGHSHVYWYRQLPEEGLKFMVYLQKENIIDESGMPKERFSAEFPKEGPSILRIQQVVRGDSAAYFCASSRGLVAHTGELFFGEGSRLTVL.

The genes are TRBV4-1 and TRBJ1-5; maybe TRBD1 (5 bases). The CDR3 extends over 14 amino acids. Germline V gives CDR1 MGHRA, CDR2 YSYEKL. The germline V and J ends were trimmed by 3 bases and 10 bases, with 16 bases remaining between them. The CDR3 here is CASSHRVGQGPQHF. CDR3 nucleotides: TGCGCCAGCAGCCATCGGGTGGGGCAAGGACCCCAGCATTTT.

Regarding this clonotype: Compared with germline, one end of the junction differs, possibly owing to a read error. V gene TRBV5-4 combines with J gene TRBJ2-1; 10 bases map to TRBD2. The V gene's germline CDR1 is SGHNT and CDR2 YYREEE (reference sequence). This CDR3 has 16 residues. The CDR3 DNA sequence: TGTGCCAGCAGCTCTCGGACTAGCGGAATCTACAATGAGCAGTTATTC. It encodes CASSSRTSGIYNEQLF.

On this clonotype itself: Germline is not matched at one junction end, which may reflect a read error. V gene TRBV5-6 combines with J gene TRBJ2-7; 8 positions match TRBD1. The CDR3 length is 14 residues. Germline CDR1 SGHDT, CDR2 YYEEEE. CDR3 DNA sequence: TGTGCCAGCAGCGGGGGACAGGAGGCCTACGAGCAGTATTTC. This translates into CASSGGQEAYEQYF.

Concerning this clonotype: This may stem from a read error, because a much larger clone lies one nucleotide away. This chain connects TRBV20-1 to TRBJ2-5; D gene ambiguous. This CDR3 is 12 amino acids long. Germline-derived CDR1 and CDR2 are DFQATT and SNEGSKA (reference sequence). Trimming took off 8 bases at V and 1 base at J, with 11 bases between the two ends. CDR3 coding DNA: TGCAGTACTGAGACTCTCCAAGAGACCCAGTACTTC. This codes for CSTETLQETQYF.

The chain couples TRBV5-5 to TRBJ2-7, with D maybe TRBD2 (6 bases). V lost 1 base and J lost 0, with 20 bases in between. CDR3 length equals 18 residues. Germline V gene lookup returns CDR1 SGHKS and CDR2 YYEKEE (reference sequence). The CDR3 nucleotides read TGTGCCAGCAGCTTGTGGGCCATAAAACGGGGGAGCTCCTACGAGCAGTACGTC. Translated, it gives CASSLWAIKRGSSYEQYV.

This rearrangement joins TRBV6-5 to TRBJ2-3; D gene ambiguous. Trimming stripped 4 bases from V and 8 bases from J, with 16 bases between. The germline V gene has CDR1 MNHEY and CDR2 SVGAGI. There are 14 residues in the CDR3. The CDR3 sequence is CASSSGYGIGTQYF. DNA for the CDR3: TGTGCCAGCAGTTCAGGCTATGGCATAGGTACGCAGTATTTT.

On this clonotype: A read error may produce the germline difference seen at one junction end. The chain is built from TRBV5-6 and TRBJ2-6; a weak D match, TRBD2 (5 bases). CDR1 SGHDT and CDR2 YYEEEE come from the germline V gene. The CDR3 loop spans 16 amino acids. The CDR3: CASSLIGWTGDNVLTF. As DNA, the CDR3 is TGTGCCAGCAGCTTGATTGGGTGGACTGGGGACAACGTCCTGACTTTC. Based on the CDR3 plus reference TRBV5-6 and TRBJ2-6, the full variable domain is DAGVTQSPTHLIKTRGQQVTLRCSPKSGHDTVSWYQQALGQGPQFIFQYYEEEERQRGNFPDRFSGHQFPNYSSELNVNALLLGDSALYLCASSLIGWTGDNVLTFGAGSRLTVL.

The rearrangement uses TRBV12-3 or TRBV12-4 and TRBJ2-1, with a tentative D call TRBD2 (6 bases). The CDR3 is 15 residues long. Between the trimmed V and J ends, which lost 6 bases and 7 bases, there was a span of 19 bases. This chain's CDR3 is CASSLGRAKENEQFF. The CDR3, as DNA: TGTGCCAGCAGCCTCGGGAGAGCCAAAGAAAATGAGCAGTTCTTC.

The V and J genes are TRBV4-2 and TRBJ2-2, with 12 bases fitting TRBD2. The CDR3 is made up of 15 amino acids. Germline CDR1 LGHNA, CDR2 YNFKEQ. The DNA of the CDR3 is TGTGCTAACAGACTAGCGGGAGATGATGGCGGGGAGCTGTTTTTT. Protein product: CANRLAGDDGGELFF.